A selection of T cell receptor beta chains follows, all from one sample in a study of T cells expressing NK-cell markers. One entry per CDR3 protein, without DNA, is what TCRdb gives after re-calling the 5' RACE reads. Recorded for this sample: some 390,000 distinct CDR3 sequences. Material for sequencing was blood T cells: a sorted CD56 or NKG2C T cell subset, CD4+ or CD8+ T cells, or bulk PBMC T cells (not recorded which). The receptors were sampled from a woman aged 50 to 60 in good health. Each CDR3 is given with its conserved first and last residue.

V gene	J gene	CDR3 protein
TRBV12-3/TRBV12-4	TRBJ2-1	CASSRLAGGRSSYNEQFF
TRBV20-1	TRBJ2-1	CSARTETSGVDNEQFF
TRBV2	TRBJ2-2	CASSVARNTGELFF
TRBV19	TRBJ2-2	CASSIGLKWGGPKPGELFF
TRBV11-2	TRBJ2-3	CASSSTSGDPNTQYF
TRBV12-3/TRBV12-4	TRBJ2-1	CASSRTSGRARSNEQFF
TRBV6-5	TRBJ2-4	CASSPDSNKNIQYF
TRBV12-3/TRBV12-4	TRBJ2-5	CASGFGEFQETQYF
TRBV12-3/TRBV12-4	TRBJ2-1	CASSGASGSSYNEQFF
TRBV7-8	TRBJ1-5	CASSFGGPNQPQHF
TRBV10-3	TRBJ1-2	CAISESGNYGYTF
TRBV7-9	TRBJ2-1	CASSGTRGRDYEQFF
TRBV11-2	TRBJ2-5	CASSPGLDRETQYF
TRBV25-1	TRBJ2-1	CASSDPSGRDSYNEQFF
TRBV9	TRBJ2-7	CASSPGDLNYEQYF
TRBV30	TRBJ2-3	CAWATSRTTDTQYF
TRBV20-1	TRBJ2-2	CSARGYTSGRATGELFF
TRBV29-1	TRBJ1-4	CSVETGTTNEKLFF
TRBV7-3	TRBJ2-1	CASSLLAGGPREQFF
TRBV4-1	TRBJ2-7	CASSQGGRYEQYF
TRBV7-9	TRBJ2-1	CASSPTGGSHNEQFF
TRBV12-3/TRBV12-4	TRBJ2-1	CASSLGLAGYNEQFF
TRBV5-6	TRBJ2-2	CASSLEQTRWTGELFF
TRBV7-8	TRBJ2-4	CASSPLRPGIQYF
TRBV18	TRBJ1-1	CASSPGTFTEAFF
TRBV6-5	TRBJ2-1	CASSYSKGTRHEQFF
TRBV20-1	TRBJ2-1	CSAQTGTREQFF
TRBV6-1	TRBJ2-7	CATGPGGAYEQYF
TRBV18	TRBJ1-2	CASSPIQGVANYGYTF
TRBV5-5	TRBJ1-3	CASSLEGVAGNTIYF
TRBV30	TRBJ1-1	CAWSTGTGTTEAFF